Given below is one T cell receptor beta chain in context. These data belong to a study of blood T cell repertoires in COVID-19. At the level of the study: PBMCs, B-cell-depleted T cells, or T cells were the source of the cDNA or gDNA that made up the material.

Original methodology: Researchers report that nucleated cell counts were estimated from reference gene primer amplification. Profiled with immunoSEQ multiplex PCR; TCRdb holds only in-frame clones, not every one. The V and J calls and clone size come from that table; D and trimming were worked out from the DNA. The data contain about 260,000 clones, about 88% of them seen just once; the ten biggest clones take up about 3.6%. The CDR3 loop spans 13 amino acids. Germline values: CDR1 MNHEY, CDR2 SVGAGI. The ends lost 4 bases at V and 5 bases at J; junction bases unmatched: 3. This clonotype was sampled from a man younger than 30 with active or convalescent COVID-19. The sequenced sample consisted of peripheral blood. The chain is built from TRBV6-5 and TRBJ2-5; 8 bases map to TRBD1. The CDR3 DNA sequence: TGTGCCAGCAGTTCCAGGGGGCTGGAGACCCAGTACTTC. Protein sequence: CASSSRGLETQYF.